This T cell receptor beta chain was recorded in a study of cytomegalovirus exposure and HLA in healthy donors. Study results and caveats: The study labeled fewer than 200 TCR beta chains cytomegalovirus-associated. Later work found most CMV-associated TCR beta chains apparently HLA-restricted. Rare TCR sequences predominated, though certain public TCRs were found in many donors.

The CDR3 covers 15 residues. V gave up 4 bases and J gave up 1 base; unmatched junction bases: 3. CDR1 is SGHRS and CDR2 is YFSETQ in the germline V gene. This clone was counted only a few times. Its target is unknown. These donors, healthy bone marrow donors, were studied. PCR used 60 Vbeta primers and 13 Jbeta primers. Clones were read by immunoSEQ multiplex PCR, and TCRdb kept only the in-frame ones, dropping some. The data show about 160,000 clones, 80% seen once. Sequenced material: PBMCs. The chain recombines TRBV5-1 with TRBJ2-2; 8 bases are a match to TRBD1. The sequence derives from a man between 18 and 29 years old in good health and CMV-seropositive. The CDR3 here is CASSQGAVNTGELFF. The CDR3 DNA reads as TGCGCCAGCAGCCAGGGGGCGGTGAACACCGGGGAGCTGTTTTTT. Based on the CDR3 plus reference TRBV5-1 and TRBJ2-2, the full variable domain is KAGVTQTPRYLIKTRGQQVTLSCSPISGHRSVSWYQQTPGQGLQFLFEYFSETQRNKGNFPGRFSGRQFSNSRSEMNVSTLELGDSALYLCASSQGAVNTGELFFGEGSRLTVL.